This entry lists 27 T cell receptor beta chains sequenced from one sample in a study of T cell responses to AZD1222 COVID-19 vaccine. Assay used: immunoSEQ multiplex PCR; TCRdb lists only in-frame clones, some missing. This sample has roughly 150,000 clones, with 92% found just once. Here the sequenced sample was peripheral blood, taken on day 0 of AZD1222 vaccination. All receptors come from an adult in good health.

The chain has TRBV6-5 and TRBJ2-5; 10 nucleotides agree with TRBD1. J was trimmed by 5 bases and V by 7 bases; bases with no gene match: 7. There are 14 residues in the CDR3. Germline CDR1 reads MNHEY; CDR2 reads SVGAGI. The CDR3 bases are TGTGCCAGCACCATGGGACAGGGGTCGGAGACCCAGTACTTC. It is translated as CASTMGQGSETQYF.

CDR3 in DNA: TGTGCCAGCAGTTTTTCCACAGGGTATTTTGGCGAGCAGTACTTC. It is translated as CASSFSTGYFGEQYF. The chain recombines TRBV27 with TRBJ2-7, with D maybe TRBD1 (6 bases). The CDR3 length is 15 residues. V shed 3 bases and J shed 6 bases, with 18 bases lying between them. CDR1 and CDR2 from the germline V gene are MNHEY and SMNVEV (reference sequence).

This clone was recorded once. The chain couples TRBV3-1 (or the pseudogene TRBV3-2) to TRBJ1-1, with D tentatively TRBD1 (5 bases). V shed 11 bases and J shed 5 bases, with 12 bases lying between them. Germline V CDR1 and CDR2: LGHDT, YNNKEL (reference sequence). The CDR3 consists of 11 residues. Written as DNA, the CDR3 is TGTGCCGCCGGGGCTGCAACTGAAGCTTTCTTT. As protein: CAAGAATEAFF.

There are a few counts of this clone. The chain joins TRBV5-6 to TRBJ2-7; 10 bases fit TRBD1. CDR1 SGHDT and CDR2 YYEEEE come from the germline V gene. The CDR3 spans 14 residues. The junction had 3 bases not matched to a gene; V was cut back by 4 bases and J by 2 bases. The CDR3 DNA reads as TGTGCCAGCAGCCCGGGACAGGGGCCCTACGAGCAGTACTTC. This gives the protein CASSPGQGPYEQYF.

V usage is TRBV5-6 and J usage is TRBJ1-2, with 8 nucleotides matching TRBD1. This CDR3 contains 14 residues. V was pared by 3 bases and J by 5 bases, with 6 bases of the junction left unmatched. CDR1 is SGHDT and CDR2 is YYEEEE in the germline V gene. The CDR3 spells CASSSGQGGYGYTF. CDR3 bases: TGTGCCAGCAGCTCAGGACAGGGAGGGTATGGCTACACCTTC.

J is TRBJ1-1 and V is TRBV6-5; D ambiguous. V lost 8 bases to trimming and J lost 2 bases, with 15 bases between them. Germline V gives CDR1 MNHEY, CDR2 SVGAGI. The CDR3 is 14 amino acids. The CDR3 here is CASGGPLPNTEAFF. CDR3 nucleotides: TGTGCCAGCGGCGGTCCCCTACCCAACACTGAAGCTTTCTTT.

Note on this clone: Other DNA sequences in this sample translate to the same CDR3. The CDR3 region has the DNA TGTGCCAGCAGCGGCCTCCGAGGGTACGAGCAGTACTTC. Its translation is CASSGLRGYEQYF. The rearrangement uses TRBV9 and TRBJ2-7; D may be TRBD2 (5 bases). Per the germline V gene, CDR1 is SGDLS and CDR2 is YYNGEE. The CDR3 sequence is 13 residues long. V lost 3 bases and J 4 bases, leaving 11 bases between the germline ends. Complete variable domain (other parts from reference TRBV9 and TRBJ2-7): DSGVTQTPKHLITATGQRVTLRCSPRSGDLSVYWYQQSLDQGLQFLIQYYNGEERAKGNILERFSAQQFPDLHSELNLSSLELGDSALYFCASSGLRGYEQYFGPGTRLTVT.

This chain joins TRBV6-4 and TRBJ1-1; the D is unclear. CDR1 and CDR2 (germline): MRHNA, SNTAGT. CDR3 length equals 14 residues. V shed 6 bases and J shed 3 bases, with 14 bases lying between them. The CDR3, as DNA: TGTGCCAGCAGAAGGGAAGGTTCGGACACTGAAGCTTTCTTT. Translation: CASRREGSDTEAFF.

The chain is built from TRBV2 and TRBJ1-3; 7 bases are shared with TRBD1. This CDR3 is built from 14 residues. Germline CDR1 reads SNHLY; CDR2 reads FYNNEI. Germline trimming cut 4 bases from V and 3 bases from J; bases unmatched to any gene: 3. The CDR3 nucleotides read TGTGCCAGCAGTGGGGGGACAGATGGAAACACCATATATTTT. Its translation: CASSGGTDGNTIYF.

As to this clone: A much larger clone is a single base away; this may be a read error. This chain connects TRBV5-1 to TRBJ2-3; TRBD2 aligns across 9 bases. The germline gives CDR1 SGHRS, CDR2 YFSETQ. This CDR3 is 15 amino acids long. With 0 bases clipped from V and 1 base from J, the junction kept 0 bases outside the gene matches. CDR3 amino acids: CASSLGLAGTDTQYF. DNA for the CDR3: TGCGCCAGCAGCTTGGGACTAGCGGGCACAGATACGCAGTATTTT.

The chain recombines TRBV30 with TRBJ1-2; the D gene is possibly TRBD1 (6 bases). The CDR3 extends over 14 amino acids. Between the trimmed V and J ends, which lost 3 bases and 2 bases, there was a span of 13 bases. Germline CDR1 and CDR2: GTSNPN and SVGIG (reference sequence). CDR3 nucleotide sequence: TGTGCCTGGAGGTTGGGGGCACCGAACTATGGCTACACCTTC. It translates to CAWRLGAPNYGYTF.

The CDR3 sequence is CASSGSNQPQHF. CDR3 DNA sequence: TGTGCCAGCAGTGGTAGCAATCAGCCCCAGCATTTT. The chain carries TRBV12-3 or TRBV12-4 and TRBJ1-5; the D is unclear. The V end lost 5 bases, the J end lost 0 bases, and 2 bases lay between the germline ends. The CDR3 contains 12 residues.

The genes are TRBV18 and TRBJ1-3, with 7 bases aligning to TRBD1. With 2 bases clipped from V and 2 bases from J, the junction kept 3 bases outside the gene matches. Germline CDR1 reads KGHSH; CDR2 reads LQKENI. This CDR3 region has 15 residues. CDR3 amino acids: CASSPLDRAGNTIYF. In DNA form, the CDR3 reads TGTGCCAGCTCACCATTAGACAGGGCTGGAAACACCATATATTTT.

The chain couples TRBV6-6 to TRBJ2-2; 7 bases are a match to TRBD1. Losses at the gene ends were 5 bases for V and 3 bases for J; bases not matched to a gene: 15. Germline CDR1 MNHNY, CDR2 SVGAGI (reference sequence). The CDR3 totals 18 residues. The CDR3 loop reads CASSPRKLQGRDTGELFF. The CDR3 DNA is TGTGCCAGCAGTCCTCGAAAACTACAGGGGCGGGACACCGGGGAGCTGTTTTTT.

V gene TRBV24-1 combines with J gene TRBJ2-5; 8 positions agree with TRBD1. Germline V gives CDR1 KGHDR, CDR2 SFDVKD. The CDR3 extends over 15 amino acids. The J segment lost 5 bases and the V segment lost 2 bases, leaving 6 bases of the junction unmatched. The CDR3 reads CATSDSPGGGETQYF. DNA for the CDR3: TGTGCCACCAGTGATTCCCCAGGGGGCGGGGAGACCCAGTACTTC.

CDR3 amino acids: CASSYSAGSDQPQHF. CDR3 nucleotide sequence: TGTGCCAGCAGTTACTCTGCAGGGTCGGATCAGCCCCAGCATTTT. This chain joins TRBV6-2 or TRBV6-3 and TRBJ1-5, with D possibly matching TRBD1 (5 bases). The CDR3 is 15 amino acids. From germline, CDR1 is MNHEY and CDR2 SVGEGT. Trimming shortened V by 0 bases and J by 5 bases, and 11 bases separated the two germline ends.

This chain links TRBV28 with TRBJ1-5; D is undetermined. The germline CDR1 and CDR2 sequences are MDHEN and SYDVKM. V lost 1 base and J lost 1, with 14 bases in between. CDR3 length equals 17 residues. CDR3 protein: CASSLLPSSRSNQPQHF. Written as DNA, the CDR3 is TGTGCCAGCAGTTTATTGCCCTCATCTCGGAGCAATCAGCCCCAGCATTTT.

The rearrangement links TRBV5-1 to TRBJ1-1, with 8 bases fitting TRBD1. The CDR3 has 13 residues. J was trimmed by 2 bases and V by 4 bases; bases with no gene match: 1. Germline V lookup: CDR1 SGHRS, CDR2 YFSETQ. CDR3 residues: CASSQGANTEAFF. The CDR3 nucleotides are TGCGCCAGCAGCCAGGGGGCTAACACTGAAGCTTTCTTT. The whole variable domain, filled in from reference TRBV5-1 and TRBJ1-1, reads KAGVTQTPRYLIKTRGQQVTLSCSPISGHRSVSWYQQTPGQGLQFLFEYFSETQRNKGNFPGRFSGRQFSNSRSEMNVSTLELGDSALYLCASSQGANTEAFFGQGTRLTVV.

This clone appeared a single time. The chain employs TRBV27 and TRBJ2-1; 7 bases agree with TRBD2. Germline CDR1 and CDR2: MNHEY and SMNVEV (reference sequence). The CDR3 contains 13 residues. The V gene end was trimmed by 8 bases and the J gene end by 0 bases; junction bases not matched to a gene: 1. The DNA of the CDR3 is TGTGCCAGCGGGGGGGGCTCCTACAATGAGCAGTTCTTC. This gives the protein CASGGGSYNEQFF.

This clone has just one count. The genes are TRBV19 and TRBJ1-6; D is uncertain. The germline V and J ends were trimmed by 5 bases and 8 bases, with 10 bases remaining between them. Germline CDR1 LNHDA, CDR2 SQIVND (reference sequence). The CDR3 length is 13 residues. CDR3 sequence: CASSLGTYSPLHF. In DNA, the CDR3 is TGTGCCAGTAGTCTAGGAACGTATTCACCCCTCCACTTT.

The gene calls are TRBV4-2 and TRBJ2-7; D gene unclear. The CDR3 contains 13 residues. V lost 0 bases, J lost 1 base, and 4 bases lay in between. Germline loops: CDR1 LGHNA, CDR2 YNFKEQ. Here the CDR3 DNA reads TGTGCCAGCAGCCAAGATCTATCCTACGAGCAGTACTTC. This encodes CASSQDLSYEQYF.

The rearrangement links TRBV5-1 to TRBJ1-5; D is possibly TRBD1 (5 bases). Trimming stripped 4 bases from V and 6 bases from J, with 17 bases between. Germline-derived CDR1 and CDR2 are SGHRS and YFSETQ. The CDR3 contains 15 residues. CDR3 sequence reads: CASSPGAGGRQPQHF. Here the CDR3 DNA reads TGCGCCAGCAGCCCTGGGGCGGGTGGACGTCAGCCCCAGCATTTT.

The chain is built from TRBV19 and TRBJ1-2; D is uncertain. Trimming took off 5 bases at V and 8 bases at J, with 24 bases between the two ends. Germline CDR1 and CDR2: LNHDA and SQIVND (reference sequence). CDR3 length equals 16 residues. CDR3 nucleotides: TGTGCCAGTAGTGAGACTGTGTACCGACCTCGAGAAGGCTACACCTTC. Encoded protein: CASSETVYRPREGYTF.

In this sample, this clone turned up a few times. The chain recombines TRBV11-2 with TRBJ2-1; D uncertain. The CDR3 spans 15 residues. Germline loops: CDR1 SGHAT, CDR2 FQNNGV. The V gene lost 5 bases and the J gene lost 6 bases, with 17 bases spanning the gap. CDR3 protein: CASSPLDWEGNEQFF. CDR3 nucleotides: TGTGCCAGCAGCCCGCTCGATTGGGAAGGCAATGAGCAGTTCTTC.

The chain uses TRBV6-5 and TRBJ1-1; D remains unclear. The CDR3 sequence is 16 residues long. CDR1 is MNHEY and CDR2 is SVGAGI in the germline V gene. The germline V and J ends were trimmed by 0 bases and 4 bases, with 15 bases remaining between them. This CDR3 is CASSYSADSLGTEAFF. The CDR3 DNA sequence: TGTGCCAGCAGTTACTCGGCGGATTCGTTAGGCACTGAAGCTTTCTTT.

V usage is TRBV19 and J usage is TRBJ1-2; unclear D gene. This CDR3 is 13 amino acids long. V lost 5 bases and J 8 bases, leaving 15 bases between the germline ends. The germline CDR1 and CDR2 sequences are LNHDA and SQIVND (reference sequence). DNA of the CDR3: TGTGCCAGTAGTCATGGGGTACCGGGCGGCTACACCTTC. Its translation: CASSHGVPGGYTF.

The CDR3 sequence is CASSQGQGLANNEQFF. The CDR3 DNA follows: TGTGCCAGCAGCCAAGGGCAGGGACTAGCGAACAATGAGCAGTTCTTC. The chain recombines TRBV4-2 with TRBJ2-1; 10 nucleotides line up with TRBD2. This CDR3 is 16 amino acids long. J lost 5 bases, V lost 1 base, and 5 bases had no gene match. CDR1 and CDR2 (germline): LGHNA, YNFKEQ.